Shown below are 21 T cell receptor beta chains from a single sample sequenced in a study of cytomegalovirus exposure and HLA in healthy donors. Only in-frame clones appear in the TCRdb table, and some are missing; sequencing was by immunoSEQ multiplex PCR. The repertoire consists of under 250,000 clones, with 87% occurring once and the leading ten covering more than 10%. Sequencing input: PBMCs. The source of these receptors is a man between 18 and 35 years old in good health and CMV-seropositive.

The chain joins TRBV29-1 to TRBJ2-5, with no clear D. Germline V CDR1 and CDR2: SQVTM, ANQGSEA. The CDR3 is made up of 13 amino acids. The V and J ends lost 8 bases and 5 bases respectively, with 18 bases between them. The CDR3 nucleotides are TGCAGCCATACTTGGGCCCCTCGGGAGACCCAGTACTTC. This encodes CSHTWAPRETQYF. Variable domain in full (rest from reference TRBV29-1 and TRBJ2-5): SAVISQKPSRDICQRGTSLTIQCQVDSQVTMMFWYRQQPGQSLTLIATANQGSEATYESGFVIDKFPISRPNLTFSTLTVSNMSPEDSSIYLCSHTWAPRETQYFGPGTRLLVL.

On this clone itself: The same CDR3 also results from other DNA sequences found in this sample. The chain uses TRBV5-1 and TRBJ2-1, with no clear D. The V end was cut by 0 bases, the J end by 4 bases, with 11 bases between. Germline V gives CDR1 SGHRS, CDR2 YFSETQ. The CDR3 has 15 residues. Here the CDR3 DNA reads TGCGCCAGCAGCTTGGCTTCCCCCACATACAATGAGCAGTTCTTC. Translated: CASSLASPTYNEQFF.

This chain links TRBV2 with TRBJ2-1; 13 bases are a match to TRBD2. This CDR3 region has 17 residues. CDR1 is SNHLY and CDR2 is FYNNEI in the germline V gene. V dropped 1 base and J dropped 9; count of bases not matched to a gene: 9. The CDR3: CASSEVWTSGRVSEQFF. CDR3 in DNA: TGTGCCAGCAGTGAAGTCTGGACTAGCGGGAGAGTTAGTGAGCAGTTCTTC.

This clone occurred a few times. This sequence joins TRBV25-1 and TRBJ2-2; 7 bases agree with TRBD1. V lost 4 bases, J lost 4 bases, and 3 bases stayed unmatched. This CDR3 is 14 amino acids long. In germline, CDR1 is MGHDK, CDR2 SYGVNS. CDR3 DNA: TGTGCCAGCAGTGGACACAGGGGCACCGGGGAGCTGTTTTTT. Amino acid sequence: CASSGHRGTGELFF.

The chain joins TRBV5-1 to TRBJ2-7; no clear D. CDR1 is SGHRS, CDR2 YFSETQ, per germline. V lost 4 bases to trimming and J lost 5 bases, with 16 bases between them. This CDR3 comprises 14 residues. CDR3 residues: CASSRLSGPHEQYF. The CDR3 DNA sequence: TGCGCCAGCAGCAGATTATCAGGTCCCCACGAGCAGTACTTC. Drawing the rest from reference TRBV5-1 and TRBJ2-7, the complete variable domain is KAGVTQTPRYLIKTRGQQVTLSCSPISGHRSVSWYQQTPGQGLQFLFEYFSETQRNKGNFPGRFSGRQFSNSRSEMNVSTLELGDSALYLCASSRLSGPHEQYFGPGTRLTVT.

The chain has TRBV7-9 and TRBJ2-7; TRBD1 aligns across 8 bases. The J segment lost 5 bases and the V segment lost 0 bases, leaving 6 bases of the junction unmatched. The CDR3 spans 15 residues. In germline, CDR1 is SEHNR, CDR2 FQNEAQ (reference sequence). CDR3 DNA: TGTGCCAGCAGCTTAGCGCCGGACAGGGCCCACGAGCAGTACTTC. Protein sequence: CASSLAPDRAHEQYF.

The chain links TRBV5-4 to TRBJ2-7; D unresolved. Trimming removed 5 bases from V and 0 bases from J, with 12 bases in between. This CDR3 has 14 amino acids. The germline CDR1 and CDR2 sequences are SGHNT and YYREEE (reference sequence). In DNA, the CDR3 is TGTGCCAGCAGACCTAATCTTCCCTCCTACGAGCAGTACTTC. Translating gives CASRPNLPSYEQYF.

The chain combines TRBV5-1 with TRBJ2-7, with D uncertain. V lost 0 bases, J lost 6 bases, and 10 bases lay in between. Germline CDR1 and CDR2: SGHRS and YFSETQ. The CDR3 is made up of 13 amino acids. CDR3 coding DNA: TGCGCCAGCAGCTTGGGACACCCTGTCGAGCAGTACTTC. Translation: CASSLGHPVEQYF.

The V call is TRBV5-1, the J call TRBJ2-2; D could derive from TRBD1 or TRBD2 (5 bases each). This CDR3 has 16 amino acids. Germline CDR1 reads SGHRS; CDR2 reads YFSETQ. V was pared by 0 bases and J by 3 bases, with 12 bases between. CDR3 DNA sequence: TGCGCCAGCAGCTTGGCGGGGACCGATTACACCGGGGAGCTGTTTTTT. Translation: CASSLAGTDYTGELFF.

V and J are TRBV5-1 and TRBJ1-1, with a possible D match to TRBD1 (6 bases). The CDR3 has 14 amino acids. Germline-derived CDR1 and CDR2 are SGHRS and YFSETQ. V shed 3 bases and J shed 4 bases, with 13 bases lying between them. The CDR3 region is CASSSGGLSTEAFF. CDR3 DNA: TGCGCCAGCAGCTCCGGGGGGCTGAGCACTGAAGCTTTCTTT.

CDR3: CASSLGGARGYGYTF. The CDR3 nucleotides are TGTGCCAGCAGCTTAGGCGGGGCCAGGGGGTATGGCTACACCTTC. The J gene is TRBJ1-2, the V gene TRBV7-9; 7 bases line up with TRBD1. This CDR3 has 15 residues. After removal of 1 base from V and 5 bases from J, the junction contained 7 bases not matched to a gene. Germline V gene sequence: CDR1 SEHNR, CDR2 FQNEAQ (reference sequence). Based on the CDR3 plus reference TRBV7-9 and TRBJ1-2, the full variable domain is DTGVSQNPRHKITKRGQNVTFRCDPISEHNRLYWYRQTLGQGPEFLTYFQNEAQLEKSRLLSDRFSAERPKGSFSTLEIQRTEQGDSAMYLCASSLGGARGYGYTFGSGTRLTVV.

This chain connects TRBV29-1 to TRBJ1-2; D is ambiguous. The CDR3 spans 12 residues. The germline CDR1 and CDR2 sequences are SQVTM and ANQGSEA. Trimming cost V 6 bases and J 2 bases, with 10 bases left between them. This CDR3 is CSVATYNYGYTF. In DNA, the CDR3 is TGCAGCGTGGCGACGTACAACTATGGCTACACCTTC.

The chain links TRBV5-1 to TRBJ2-7; 7 bases fit TRBD2. The ends lost 1 base at V and 0 bases at J; junction bases unmatched: 7. Germline lookup yields CDR1 SGHRS and CDR2 YFSETQ. The CDR3 length is 16 residues. The CDR3 nucleotides are TGCGCCAGCAGCTTGTTTGCTAGCGGCCCCTCCTACGAGCAGTACTTC. As protein: CASSLFASGPSYEQYF. Full variable domain (missing parts from reference TRBV5-1 and TRBJ2-7): KAGVTQTPRYLIKTRGQQVTLSCSPISGHRSVSWYQQTPGQGLQFLFEYFSETQRNKGNFPGRFSGRQFSNSRSEMNVSTLELGDSALYLCASSLFASGPSYEQYFGPGTRLTVT.

The V call is TRBV18, the J call TRBJ1-1, with D possibly matching TRBD1 (5 bases). Trimming removed 1 base at V and 6 bases at J, with 15 bases between. The length of the CDR3 is 15 residues. CDR1 is KGHSH, CDR2 LQKENI, per germline. The chain's CDR3 is CASSPRLGGLAEAFF. CDR3 nucleotides: TGTGCCAGCTCACCACGGCTCGGGGGATTGGCTGAAGCTTTCTTT.

This clone was seen just once. For the CDR3, the DNA is TGTGCCAGCAGCCTATCAGGACAGCCCTATGGCTACACCTTC. It codes for CASSLSGQPYGYTF. The chain recombines TRBV7-2 with TRBJ1-2; a possible D gene is TRBD1 (6 bases). Deletions cut 5 bases from V and 4 bases from J, with 14 bases between. This CDR3 spans 14 amino acids. CDR1 and CDR2 from the germline V gene are SGHTA and FQGNSA.

This rearrangement joins TRBV28 to TRBJ2-6; D tentatively fits TRBD1 or TRBD2 (6 bases each). The length of the CDR3 is 15 residues. Trimming removed 5 bases from V and 4 bases from J, with 12 bases in between. Germline V gives CDR1 MDHEN, CDR2 SYDVKM. The CDR3 region is CASSTGAQGANVLTF. CDR3 DNA: TGTGCCAGCAGTACGGGGGCGCAGGGGGCCAACGTCCTGACTTTC.

This clone was counted between two and nine times. The chain has TRBV5-4 and TRBJ2-7; D is unclear. CDR3 length: 14 amino acids. V dropped 4 bases and J dropped 6 bases, with 17 bases sitting between them. Germline lookup yields CDR1 SGHNT and CDR2 YYREEE (reference sequence). CDR3 sequence: CASSVDLKLGEQYF. CDR3 sequence (DNA): TGTGCCAGCAGCGTCGACCTCAAGCTGGGCGAGCAGTACTTC.

This chain connects TRBV5-1 to TRBJ2-7; D not certain. The CDR3 has 16 amino acids. Trimming pared 0 bases from V and 5 bases from J, leaving 18 bases between. The germline CDR1 and CDR2 sequences are SGHRS and YFSETQ. CDR3 nucleotide sequence: TGCGCCAGCAGCTTGGGGATAGCCCTAGGAAGAGACGAGCAGTACTTC. Translation: CASSLGIALGRDEQYF.

The genes are TRBV28 and TRBJ1-5, with 7 positions matching TRBD1. This CDR3 region has 17 residues. The trim removed 6 bases at V and 0 bases at J, leaving 11 bases unmatched. Germline V gene data show CDR1 as MDHEN and CDR2 as SYDVKM. The CDR3: CASRSQGGIGSNQPQHF. CDR3 nucleotide sequence: TGTGCCAGCAGATCGCAGGGGGGGATCGGTAGCAATCAGCCCCAGCATTTT.

The rearrangement joins TRBV29-1 to TRBJ1-1; TRBD1 might be the D (5 bases). The CDR3 covers 13 residues. The ends were cut back, 6 bases at V and 0 bases at J, with 11 bases in the middle. Germline V CDR1 and CDR2: SQVTM, ANQGSEA. The CDR3 region is CSVGGRMNTEAFF. The CDR3, as DNA: TGCAGCGTCGGGGGACGGATGAACACTGAAGCTTTCTTT.

The CDR3 here is CASSYSKAGGNEQYF. CDR3 coding DNA: TGTGCCAGCAGTTACTCGAAAGCGGGAGGCAACGAGCAGTACTTC. The chain links TRBV6-6 to TRBJ2-7; TRBD2 aligns across 9 bases. Germline assignment: CDR1 MNHNY and CDR2 SVGAGI (reference sequence). This CDR3 has 15 residues. Germline trimming cut 0 bases from V and 5 bases from J; bases unmatched to any gene: 5.